Listed below are T cell receptor beta chains from one sample, sequenced in a study of cytomegalovirus exposure and HLA in healthy donors. The table came from immunoSEQ multiplex PCR; TCRdb's copy has only in-frame clones and leaves some out. This sample has some 97,000 clones, with 79% found just once. Sequences were obtained from PBMCs. The origin of the receptors is a female donor in good health and CMV-seropositive. Both conserved end residues are part of each CDR3. A D gene is named only where the DNA matches it firmly. Size tells how often a clone was seen (once, few, many) or the class of an expanded clone, and some rows leave it out.

d_call: -
j_call: TRBJ1-5
v_call: TRBV19
clone_size: -
cdr3_aa: CASNPDEAFLRPQHF
cdr3_nt: TGTGCCAGTAATCCCGACGAGGCTTTTCTGCGGCCCCAGCATTTT

d_call: TRBD2
j_call: TRBJ2-2
v_call: TRBV6-5
clone_size: once
cdr3_aa: CASSYGLAGVTGELFF
cdr3_nt: TGTGCCAGCAGTTACGGTTTAGCGGGAGTCACCGGGGAGCTGTTTTTT

d_call: TRBD1
j_call: TRBJ1-2
v_call: TRBV5-1
clone_size: -
cdr3_aa: CASSPGTGGRRGRYTF
cdr3_nt: TGCGCCAGCAGCCCGGGGACAGGGGGCCGCCGCGGGCGCTACACCTTC

d_call: TRBD1
j_call: TRBJ1-1
v_call: TRBV2
clone_size: -
cdr3_aa: CASSDGQGDTEAFF
cdr3_nt: TGTGCCAGCAGTGACGGCCAGGGGGACACTGAAGCTTTCTTT

d_call: TRBD2
j_call: TRBJ2-2
v_call: TRBV6-1
clone_size: few
cdr3_aa: CASSALAGGGELFF
cdr3_nt: TGTGCCAGCAGTGCCCTAGCGGGAGGCGGGGAGCTGTTTTTT

d_call: TRBD1
j_call: TRBJ2-6
v_call: TRBV15
clone_size: -
cdr3_aa: CATSRRGQTGANVLTF
cdr3_nt: TGTGCCACCAGCAGACGGGGACAGACGGGAGCCAACGTCCTGACTTTC

d_call: TRBD2
j_call: TRBJ2-1
v_call: TRBV14
clone_size: once
cdr3_aa: CASSQDRRVERTRAYNEQFF
cdr3_nt: TGTGCCAGCAGCCAAGATAGGCGGGTCGAAAGGACTAGAGCCTACAATGAGCAGTTCTTC

d_call: TRBD1
j_call: TRBJ1-5
v_call: TRBV19
clone_size: -
cdr3_aa: CASSSGQGESNQPQHF
cdr3_nt: TGTGCCAGTAGCTCTGGACAGGGGGAGAGCAATCAGCCCCAGCATTTT

d_call: -
j_call: TRBJ2-3
v_call: TRBV5-4
clone_size: -
cdr3_aa: CASTLRGDTQYF
cdr3_nt: TGTGCCAGCACCTTGAGAGGGGATACGCAGTATTTT

d_call: -
j_call: TRBJ1-1
v_call: TRBV4-1
clone_size: -
cdr3_aa: CASSRLTTRMNTEAFF
cdr3_nt: TGCGCCAGCAGCCGCTTAACGACAAGAATGAACACTGAAGCTTTCTTT

d_call: TRBD2
j_call: TRBJ2-1
v_call: TRBV7-9
clone_size: -
cdr3_aa: CSSSFRLAGDSPLDNEQFF
cdr3_nt: TGTTCCAGCAGCTTCCGACTAGCGGGAGACTCCCCCCTGGACAATGAGCAGTTCTTC

d_call: -
j_call: TRBJ1-1
v_call: TRBV7-2
clone_size: -
cdr3_aa: CASSLVVNTEAFF
cdr3_nt: TGTGCCAGCAGCTTAGTAGTGAACACTGAAGCTTTCTTT

d_call: -
j_call: TRBJ2-7
v_call: TRBV6-6
clone_size: -
cdr3_aa: CASRRQTSYEQYF
cdr3_nt: TGTGCCAGCAGAAGACAGACCTCCTACGAGCAGTACTTC

d_call: -
j_call: TRBJ2-1
v_call: TRBV6-1
clone_size: -
cdr3_aa: CASQLWANNEQFF
cdr3_nt: TGTGCCAGCCAACTGTGGGCGAACAATGAGCAGTTCTTC

d_call: -
j_call: TRBJ1-2
v_call: TRBV2
clone_size: once
cdr3_aa: CASRPGVYDYGYTF
cdr3_nt: TGTGCCAGCAGGCCGGGGGTCTATGACTATGGCTACACCTTC